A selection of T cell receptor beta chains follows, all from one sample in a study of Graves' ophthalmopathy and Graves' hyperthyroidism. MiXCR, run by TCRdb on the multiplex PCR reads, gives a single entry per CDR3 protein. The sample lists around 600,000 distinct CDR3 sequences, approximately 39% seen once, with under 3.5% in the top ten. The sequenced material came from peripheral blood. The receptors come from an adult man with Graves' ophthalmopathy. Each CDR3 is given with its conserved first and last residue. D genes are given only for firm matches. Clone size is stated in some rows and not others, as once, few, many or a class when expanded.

CDR3 DNA: TGTGCCAGCAGTCGCGGGACTGGTCTACGATATGGCTACACCTTC
CDR3 protein: CASSRGTGLRYGYTF
V gene: TRBV2
D gene: NA
J gene: TRBJ1-2
clone size: many

CDR3 DNA: TGTGCCAGTAGTATAATAACCCGAGGCCCTGAAGCTTTCTTT
CDR3 protein: CASSIITRGPEAFF
V gene: TRBV19
D gene: NA
J gene: TRBJ1-1
clone size: few

CDR3 DNA: TGTGCTAGCAGCTTAGCGCCGGGGAGCTCCTACGAGCAGTACTTC
CDR3 protein: CASSLAPGSSYEQYF
V gene: TRBV7-7
D gene: NA
J gene: TRBJ2-7
clone size: many

CDR3 DNA: TGTGCCAGCAGCCCCACATGGGGGGTTACCATATATTTT
CDR3 protein: CASSPTWGVTIYF
V gene: TRBV7-9
D gene: NA
J gene: TRBJ1-3
clone size: NA

CDR3 DNA: TGTGCCAGTAGTCCCCGACGGGGCGGATACTACGAGCAGTACTTC
CDR3 protein: CASSPRRGGYYEQYF
V gene: TRBV19
D gene: NA
J gene: TRBJ2-7
clone size: few

CDR3 DNA: TGTGCCAGCAGCCCTATAGGGGAGGGAACGAACACTGAAGCTTTCTTT
CDR3 protein: CASSPIGEGTNTEAFF
V gene: TRBV7-2
D gene: NA
J gene: TRBJ1-1
clone size: NA

CDR3 DNA: TGTGCCAGCAGCGTACGGGAATCGGGCGAGCAGTACTTC
CDR3 protein: CASSVRESGEQYF
V gene: TRBV9
D gene: NA
J gene: TRBJ2-7
clone size: many

CDR3 DNA: TGTGCCAGCAGCCAAGACCGGACGACAGGGTCGCGCGAGCAGTACTTC
CDR3 protein: CASSQDRTTGSREQYF
V gene: TRBV4-2
D gene: TRBD1
J gene: TRBJ2-7
clone size: many

CDR3 DNA: TGTGCCAGCAGGGGGCGACAGGCGATCCAAGAGACCCAGTACTTC
CDR3 protein: CASRGRQAIQETQYF
V gene: TRBV14
D gene: NA
J gene: TRBJ2-5
clone size: NA

CDR3 DNA: TGTGCCAGCAGTTACGGGAGTCGACGTTATAGCAATCAGCCCCAGCATTTT
CDR3 protein: CASSYGSRRYSNQPQHF
V gene: TRBV6-5
D gene: NA
J gene: TRBJ1-5
clone size: many

CDR3 DNA: TGCGCCAGCAGCTTCCGGGACAGGAACACCGGGGAGCTGTTTTTT
CDR3 protein: CASSFRDRNTGELFF
V gene: TRBV5-1
D gene: TRBD1
J gene: TRBJ2-2
clone size: many

CDR3 DNA: TGTGCCAGCAGTGAAGTGAGGGGGTATAATGAAAAACTGTTTTTT
CDR3 protein: CASSEVRGYNEKLFF
V gene: TRBV2
D gene: NA
J gene: TRBJ1-4
clone size: many

CDR3 DNA: TGTGCCAGCAGCTTAGCGCAAGCTGCCGCGAACACTGAAGCTTTCTTT
CDR3 protein: CASSLAQAAANTEAFF
V gene: TRBV7-9
D gene: NA
J gene: TRBJ1-1
clone size: many

CDR3 DNA: TGTGCCAGCAGTTCCCAACAGGGCTTGAGCGAAAAACTGTTTTTT
CDR3 protein: CASSSQQGLSEKLFF
V gene: TRBV6-5
D gene: NA
J gene: TRBJ1-4
clone size: NA

CDR3 DNA: TGTGCCAGCAGCGTGGGGACTAGCAGGGAGACCCAGTACTTC
CDR3 protein: CASSVGTSRETQYF
V gene: TRBV9
D gene: TRBD2
J gene: TRBJ2-5
clone size: NA

CDR3 DNA: TGTGCCATCAGCCCAGGGACAGGGAACTATGGCTACACCTTC
CDR3 protein: CAISPGTGNYGYTF
V gene: TRBV10-3
D gene: TRBD1
J gene: TRBJ1-2
clone size: NA

CDR3 DNA: TGTGCCAGCAGTTACCCAGGGACTCCCTACGAGCAGTACTTC
CDR3 protein: CASSYPGTPYEQYF
V gene: TRBV6-5
D gene: NA
J gene: TRBJ2-7
clone size: NA

CDR3 DNA: TGCAGTGCTAGAGAAACGGGTACAGGGGGCATGAACACTGAAGCTTTCTTT
CDR3 protein: CSARETGTGGMNTEAFF
V gene: TRBV20-1
D gene: TRBD1
J gene: TRBJ1-1
clone size: few

CDR3 DNA: TGTGCCAGCAGCCAATATCATGGGGTAGAGGAGACCCAGTACTTC
CDR3 protein: CASSQYHGVEETQYF
V gene: TRBV11-3
D gene: NA
J gene: TRBJ2-5
clone size: NA

CDR3 DNA: TGCAGTGCAATACCTCTGCGGGTTGATGGGAGACAAGAGACCCAGTACTTC
CDR3 protein: CSAIPLRVDGRQETQYF
V gene: TRBV20-1
D gene: NA
J gene: TRBJ2-5
clone size: NA

CDR3 DNA: TGTGCCAGCAGATCCGGGCCGAAAGGAGACACTGAAGCTTTCTTT
CDR3 protein: CASRSGPKGDTEAFF
V gene: TRBV13
D gene: NA
J gene: TRBJ1-1
clone size: few

CDR3 DNA: TGTGCCAGCAGCCCCCTTCCGGGACAGGGGAACGACTATGGCTACACCTTC
CDR3 protein: CASSPLPGQGNDYGYTF
V gene: TRBV12-3/TRBV12-4
D gene: TRBD1
J gene: TRBJ1-2
clone size: many

CDR3 DNA: TGCAGCGCAGCCGGGTTGGGTATCACTGAAGCTTTCTTT
CDR3 protein: CSAAGLGITEAFF
V gene: TRBV29-1
D gene: NA
J gene: TRBJ1-1
clone size: NA

CDR3 DNA: TGTGCCAGCAGCCGCTCCTGGCGGCGGGAGACCCAGTACTTC
CDR3 protein: CASSRSWRRETQYF
V gene: TRBV7-9
D gene: NA
J gene: TRBJ2-5
clone size: many

CDR3 DNA: TGTGCCAGCAGTCCTAGGCCCTTCCAGGGGGCGAGTACTGAAGCTTTCTTT
CDR3 protein: CASSPRPFQGASTEAFF
V gene: TRBV12-3/TRBV12-4
D gene: TRBD1
J gene: TRBJ1-1
clone size: many

CDR3 DNA: TGCAGCGTGGGCGGACAGGGGGTACCCGGGGCCAACGTCCTGACTTTC
CDR3 protein: CSVGGQGVPGANVLTF
V gene: TRBV29-1
D gene: TRBD1
J gene: TRBJ2-6
clone size: NA

CDR3 DNA: TGTGCCAGCAGTTCCCAGACAGGGAGGGCCACTGAAGCTTTCTTT
CDR3 protein: CASSSQTGRATEAFF
V gene: TRBV7-9
D gene: TRBD1
J gene: TRBJ1-1
clone size: few

CDR3 DNA: TGTGCCAGCAGCGGAGCGGACCTGTCAAACGTGGGCACTGAAGCTTTCTTT
CDR3 protein: CASSGADLSNVGTEAFF
V gene: TRBV9
D gene: NA
J gene: TRBJ1-1
clone size: many

CDR3 DNA: TGTGCCAGCGGGTGGAACAATCAGCCCCAGCATTTT
CDR3 protein: CASGWNNQPQHF
V gene: TRBV6-1
D gene: NA
J gene: TRBJ1-5
clone size: NA

CDR3 DNA: TGTGCCAGTAGTATAGGAAGGACAGGAACTAATGAAAAACTGTTTTTT
CDR3 protein: CASSIGRTGTNEKLFF
V gene: TRBV19
D gene: TRBD1
J gene: TRBJ1-4
clone size: few

CDR3 DNA: TGCAGCGGTGATCCGGGAGGGGGGCACGAGCAGTACTTC
CDR3 protein: CSGDPGGGHEQYF
V gene: TRBV29-1
D gene: TRBD2
J gene: TRBJ2-7
clone size: once

CDR3 DNA: TGTGCCAGCAGCCCACCCCTTGGGGGAGGATACAATGAGCAGTTCTTC
CDR3 protein: CASSPPLGGGYNEQFF
V gene: TRBV11-1
D gene: NA
J gene: TRBJ2-1
clone size: NA

CDR3 DNA: TGTGCCACCAGTACGAGGGGACTACAAGAGACCCAGTACTTC
CDR3 protein: CATSTRGLQETQYF
V gene: TRBV24-1
D gene: TRBD2
J gene: TRBJ2-5
clone size: many

CDR3 DNA: TGTGCCAGTAGTCCGCATGAAGCTTTCTTT
CDR3 protein: CASSPHEAFF
V gene: TRBV19
D gene: NA
J gene: TRBJ1-1
clone size: many

CDR3 DNA: TGCGCCAGCAGCCCCAAGGCGGGGTCGAACGATTCACCCCTCCACTTT
CDR3 protein: CASSPKAGSNDSPLHF
V gene: TRBV4-3
D gene: NA
J gene: TRBJ1-6
clone size: many

CDR3 DNA: TGTGCCAGCAGCCAAGATTTGGGGCCTCGTGCAGCTTTCTTT
CDR3 protein: CASSQDLGPRAAFF
V gene: TRBV14
D gene: NA
J gene: TRBJ1-1
clone size: many